This T cell receptor beta chain was obtained from a study of blood T cell repertoires in COVID-19. Study as a whole: From the United States, Italy and Spain came samples of acute and convalescent COVID-19. From T cells, B-cell-depleted T cells, or PBMCs came the material, which was cDNA or gDNA.

Authors' analysis steps: Nucleated cell counts were estimated from reference gene primer amplification. The table came from immunoSEQ multiplex PCR; TCRdb's copy has only in-frame clones and leaves some out. The D gene and trimming were derived from the DNA, and the V and J assignments and clone size from that table. The sample holds some 200,000 clones, more than 75% seen once. CDR3 length: 12 residues. Trimming removed 8 bases from V and 3 bases from J, with 13 bases in between. Germline V lookup: CDR1 SQVTM, CDR2 ANQGSEA. The rearrangement links TRBV29-1 to TRBJ1-2, with unresolved D. The receptor's source is a man aged 40-55 years with active or convalescent COVID-19. Sequencing was carried out using peripheral blood. The CDR3 region has the DNA TGCAGCTCCCGGACTGACGACTATGGCTACACCTTC. Translated, it gives CSSRTDDYGYTF.